A single sample is the source of the 13 T cell receptor beta chains below, sequenced in a study of post-analysis software for immune sequencing data. The study's findings and limits: Roughly five TRBV segments appeared more often in patients than in controls, and TRBV5-6, TRBV5-1 and TRBV20-1 were among these.

No antigen has been assigned to these receptors. Tagging with unique molecular identifiers was a feature of the TCR beta cDNA libraries. TCRdb used MiXCR to reprocess the PCR reads, holding one entry per CDR3 protein. The sample includes approximately 630,000 distinct CDR3 sequences, 55% to 60% of them seen just once. The specimen sequenced was blood. The receptors originated from a girl aged 2 to 10 with multiple sclerosis.

J is TRBJ2-7 and V is TRBV9; 10 nucleotides line up with TRBD2. The CDR3 extends over 17 amino acids. The trim removed 2 bases at V and 3 bases at J, leaving 11 bases unmatched. Germline V gene data show CDR1 as SGDLS and CDR2 as YYNGEE. DNA of the CDR3: TGTGCCAGCAGCGTGGGGGCTAGCGGGAGAAGTGGCTACGAGCAGTACTTC. Translation gives CASSVGASGRSGYEQYF.

The chain combines TRBV24-1 with TRBJ1-5; TRBD1 might be the D (6 bases). Germline CDR1 reads KGHDR; CDR2 reads SFDVKD. The ends were cut back, 3 bases at V and 7 bases at J, with 15 bases in the middle. The CDR3 spans 15 residues. The chain's CDR3 is CATSDPKAGAQPQHF. The CDR3 DNA is TGTGCCACCAGTGATCCGAAAGCGGGGGCACAGCCCCAGCATTTT.

The chain uses TRBV10-2 and TRBJ2-5, with D hard to call. Trimming removed 3 bases from V and 2 bases from J, with 10 bases in between. The CDR3 length is 14 residues. Germline V gives CDR1 WSHSY, CDR2 SAAADI. Here the CDR3 reads CASSDRPRQETQYF. The CDR3 coding sequence is TGCGCCAGCAGTGATAGGCCTAGACAAGAGACCCAGTACTTC.

This clonotype was seen only once. The chain is built from TRBV7-9 and TRBJ2-4; 9 bases are shared with TRBD1. CDR1 is SEHNR, CDR2 FQNEAQ, per germline (reference sequence). CDR3 length equals 15 residues. The junction had 5 bases not matched to a gene; V was cut back by 4 bases and J by 4 bases. The CDR3 sequence is CASSYTGTGKNIQYF. The CDR3 bases are TGTGCCAGCAGCTACACCGGGACAGGGAAAAACATTCAGTACTTC.

This clonotype has more than one count but fewer than ten. The chain has TRBV5-1 and TRBJ2-5; 7 positions agree with TRBD1. The germline V gene has CDR1 SGHRS and CDR2 YFSETQ. Unmatched junction bases numbered 0, after V lost 1 base and J lost 12 bases. The CDR3 length is 10 residues. In nucleotides, the CDR3 is TGCGCCAGCAGCTTGACAGGGGAGTACTTC. Translation: CASSLTGEYF. Full variable domain (outside the CDR3, taken from reference TRBV5-1 and TRBJ2-5): KAGVTQTPRYLIKTRGQQVTLSCSPISGHRSVSWYQQTPGQGLQFLFEYFSETQRNKGNFPGRFSGRQFSNSRSEMNVSTLELGDSALYLCASSLTGEYFGPGTRLLVL.

The genes are TRBV29-1 and TRBJ2-7, with 10 positions matching TRBD1. CDR1 is SQVTM, CDR2 ANQGSEA, per germline. This CDR3 is built from 13 residues. The V segment lost 5 bases and the J segment 7 bases; nucleotides outside the gene matches: 8. CDR3 sequence reads: CSVTGTGAEEQYF. The DNA of the CDR3 is TGCAGCGTTACCGGGACAGGGGCTGAGGAGCAGTACTTC.

This clonotype was detected a few times. V usage is TRBV29-1 and J usage is TRBJ2-5; D gene unclear. The CDR3 length is 14 residues. Germline CDR1 and CDR2: SQVTM and ANQGSEA. Trimming removed 2 bases at V and 4 bases at J, with 14 bases between. CDR3 DNA sequence: TGCAGCGTTGAAATAAGTGCGTTGGGAGAGACCCAGTACTTC. It specifies CSVEISALGETQYF.

The chain uses TRBV29-1 and TRBJ2-1, with 9 nucleotides matching TRBD2. This CDR3 is 19 amino acids long. From germline, CDR1 is SQVTM and CDR2 ANQGSEA. Trimming removed 5 bases from V and 0 bases from J; junction bases left unmatched: 17. DNA for the CDR3: TGCAGCGTTTCACGACTAGCGGCCACGGATAGAAGCTCCTACAATGAGCAGTTCTTC. This codes for CSVSRLAATDRSSYNEQFF.

The rearrangement links TRBV5-1 to TRBJ2-7, with 14 bases that match TRBD2. The length of the CDR3 is 15 residues. Per germline, CDR1 SGHRS and CDR2 YFSETQ. V shed 0 bases, J shed 7 bases, and the junction held 3 bases outside the gene matches. CDR3 sequence: CASSLAGTSGREQYF. CDR3 nucleotides: TGCGCCAGCAGCTTGGCCGGGACTAGCGGGAGAGAGCAGTACTTC.

The chain employs TRBV20-1 and TRBJ2-1; 8 nucleotides match TRBD2. Germline values: CDR1 DFQATT, CDR2 SNEGSKA (reference sequence). The V segment lost 6 bases and the J segment 8 bases; nucleotides outside the gene matches: 9. The CDR3 length is 13 residues. The CDR3, as DNA: TGCAGTGCAGAAAGCGGGGGTAGCTATGAGCAGTTCTTC. It translates to CSAESGGSYEQFF.

The genes are TRBV4-3 and TRBJ2-1, with TRBD2 as a possible D gene (5 bases). The CDR3 has 16 residues. V lost 1 base, J lost 1 base, and 11 bases lay in between. The germline CDR1 and CDR2 sequences are LGHNA and YSLEER. The CDR3 is CASSQALVQSYNEQFF. CDR3 coding DNA: TGCGCCAGCAGCCAAGCACTAGTTCAGTCCTACAATGAGCAGTTCTTC.

The chain has TRBV7-9 and TRBJ1-2, with 7 positions matching TRBD1. CDR1 is SEHNR, CDR2 FQNEAQ, per germline (reference sequence). The V segment lost 6 bases and the J segment 6 bases; nucleotides outside the gene matches: 19. The CDR3 runs 17 residues. The CDR3 region is CASSSPGQPDVRDGYTF. CDR3 coding DNA: TGTGCCAGCAGTTCCCCGGGACAGCCTGACGTTAGGGATGGCTACACCTTC.

As DNA, the CDR3 is TGTGCCAGCAGTTACTCGAGGAAGAGAGAAGCTGGCTACACCTTC. Residues: CASSYSRKREAGYTF. The V gene is TRBV6-5, the J gene TRBJ1-2, with D hard to call. Trimming stripped 0 bases from V and 7 bases from J, with 15 bases between. The CDR3 loop spans 15 amino acids. CDR1 is MNHEY and CDR2 is SVGAGI in the germline V gene.